The 22 T cell receptor beta chains listed next were all sequenced from one sample in a study of cytomegalovirus exposure and HLA in healthy donors. 60 Vbeta and 13 Jbeta primers were used in PCR. Profiling relied on immunoSEQ multiplex PCR, and the TCRdb table lists in-frame clones only, not all of them. The sample shows a few hundred thousand clones, roughly 80% of them seen only once. Input material: PBMCs. These receptor sequences come from a man in his forties or fifties in good health and CMV-seronegative.

CDR3 sequence: CASSPAGRTGTQYF. The CDR3 bases are TGTGCCAGCAGTCCAGCGGGGCGCACGGGTACGCAGTATTTT. V and J are TRBV6-4 and TRBJ2-3; TRBD2 matches 7 bases. The V and J ends lost 5 bases and 8 bases, in that order; junction bases with no gene match: 10. The CDR3 runs 14 residues. The germline V gene has CDR1 MRHNA and CDR2 SNTAGT.

The rearrangement links TRBV9 to TRBJ1-3; TRBD1 agrees at 11 bases. The CDR3 is 17 amino acids. V lost 5 bases, J lost 4 bases, and 11 bases stayed unmatched. Germline V gives CDR1 SGDLS, CDR2 YYNGEE. In DNA form, the CDR3 reads TGTGCCAGCAGTCCGGGACAGGGGGTTAGGCAAGGAAACACCATATATTTT. It is translated as CASSPGQGVRQGNTIYF.

V and J are TRBV15 and TRBJ2-5; a weak D match, TRBD2 (5 bases). Germline CDR1 reads LNHNV; CDR2 reads YYDKDF (reference sequence). The V gene lost 8 bases and the J gene lost 1 base, with 8 bases spanning the gap. The CDR3 loop spans 12 amino acids. The CDR3 DNA is TGTGCCACCGGCACTAGCCAAGAGACCCAGTACTTC. It translates to CATGTSQETQYF.

The chain uses TRBV27 and TRBJ2-1; 9 nucleotides align to TRBD2. The germline V gene encodes CDR1 MNHEY and CDR2 SMNVEV (reference sequence). J was trimmed by 5 bases and V by 5 bases; bases with no gene match: 7. The CDR3 has 15 residues. The DNA of the CDR3 is TGTGCCAGCAGTGGAGAGCGGGGGGAAGACAATGAGCAGTTCTTC. Translation: CASSGERGEDNEQFF.

The rearrangement links TRBV19 to TRBJ2-5; 8 nucleotides align to TRBD1. Germline assignment: CDR1 LNHDA and CDR2 SQIVND (reference sequence). This CDR3 is 15 amino acids long. Germline trimming cut 1 base from V and 5 bases from J; bases unmatched to any gene: 6. CDR3 bases: TGTGCCAGTAGTATAGGGGACAGGTGGGGCGAGACCCAGTACTTC. Protein product: CASSIGDRWGETQYF.

The V gene is TRBV9, the J gene TRBJ2-1; the D is unclear. Germline V gives CDR1 SGDLS, CDR2 YYNGEE. The CDR3 is 16 amino acids. Trimming left V 0 bases short and J 0 bases short, with 10 bases between. CDR3 in DNA: TGTGCCAGCAGCGTAGGAGACTTCAGCTCCTACAATGAGCAGTTCTTC. It is translated as CASSVGDFSSYNEQFF. The whole variable domain, filled in from reference TRBV9 and TRBJ2-1, reads DSGVTQTPKHLITATGQRVTLRCSPRSGDLSVYWYQQSLDQGLQFLIQYYNGEERAKGNILERFSAQQFPDLHSELNLSSLELGDSALYFCASSVGDFSSYNEQFFGPGTRLTVL.

In its sample, this clone was seen a few times. This chain links TRBV28 with TRBJ1-1; 7 nucleotides match TRBD1. This CDR3 has 14 amino acids. Germline V gene data show CDR1 as MDHEN and CDR2 as SYDVKM. Trimming removed 6 bases from V and 1 base from J; junction bases left unmatched: 5. The CDR3 DNA is TGTGCCAGCAGGGGGACAGTTCGGAACACTGAAGCTTTCTTT. Amino acid sequence: CASRGTVRNTEAFF. Looking up the rest from reference TRBV28 and TRBJ1-1 gives the full variable domain: DVKVTQSSRYLVKRTGEKVFLECVQDMDHENMFWYRQDPGLGLRLIYFSYDVKMKEKGDIPEGYSVSREKKERFSLILESASTNQTSMYLCASRGTVRNTEAFFGQGTRLTVV.

The chain recombines TRBV29-1 with TRBJ2-2; 7 bases align to TRBD2. The CDR3 extends over 16 amino acids. Germline CDR1 and CDR2: SQVTM and ANQGSEA. Germline trimming cut 7 bases from V and 4 bases from J; bases unmatched to any gene: 15. CDR3 region: CSAALRREGFTGELFF. The CDR3 DNA reads as TGCAGCGCCGCTTTAAGAAGGGAGGGTTTCACCGGGGAGCTGTTTTTT.

The gene calls are TRBV29-1 and TRBJ2-1, with D perhaps matching TRBD1 (6 bases). CDR1 and CDR2 (germline): SQVTM, ANQGSEA. V lost 6 bases and J lost 5, with 14 bases in between. This CDR3 has 13 residues. DNA of the CDR3: TGCAGCGTGGGGGCATGGAGTAACAATGAGCAGTTCTTC. It yields the protein CSVGAWSNNEQFF.

The chain recombines TRBV11-3 with TRBJ2-7; D is perhaps TRBD1 (5 bases). V shed 0 bases and J shed 5 bases, with 14 bases lying between them. The CDR3 covers 15 residues. In germline, CDR1 is SGHNT, CDR2 YENEEA. The CDR3 nucleotides read TGTGCCAGCAGCTTAGAAGGGGTCGGCAGGGACGAGCAGTACTTC. Its protein product is CASSLEGVGRDEQYF.

This clone was detected only once. In nucleotides, the CDR3 is TGTGCCAGCTCACCACAAGGGACAGGGGGCGGAAACGAGCAGTACTTC. It translates to CASSPQGTGGGNEQYF. The chain carries TRBV18 and TRBJ2-7, with TRBD1 matching over 12 bases. V was clipped by 1 base and J by 5 bases; unmatched bases: 6. The CDR3 sequence is 16 residues long. Germline lookup yields CDR1 KGHSH and CDR2 LQKENI.

The rearrangement uses TRBV15 and TRBJ2-5; D perhaps matches TRBD1 (6 bases). Trimming cost V 1 base and J 4 bases, with 19 bases left between them. The CDR3 length is 17 residues. The germline CDR1 and CDR2 sequences are LNHNV and YYDKDF (reference sequence). In nucleotides, the CDR3 is TGTGCCACCAGCAGAGGGTTTGCGGACAGCTTTATAGAGACCCAGTACTTC. Protein: CATSRGFADSFIETQYF.

For this clone: No conserved phenylalanine or tryptophan ends this CDR3, so it is likely a read error. CDR3 coding DNA: TGTGCCAGCAGCTTGGCCGGGGGACAGCCATTTAACACTGAAGCTTTCTCT. It yields the protein CASSLAGGQPFNTEAFS. The chain uses TRBV5-7 and TRBJ1-1, with 7 bases that match TRBD1. TRBV5-7 is marked as an open reading frame, function uncertain. The CDR3 runs to 17 residues. The trim removed 0 bases at V and 2 bases at J, leaving 10 bases unmatched.

This rearrangement joins TRBV5-1 to TRBJ2-7; 12 positions match TRBD1. Per germline, CDR1 SGHRS and CDR2 YFSETQ. V was pared by 2 bases and J by 5 bases, with 5 bases of the junction left unmatched. This CDR3 spans 15 amino acids. This CDR3 is CASSFPGQGAHEQYF. Written as DNA, the CDR3 is TGCGCCAGCAGCTTTCCGGGACAGGGGGCCCACGAGCAGTACTTC.

Here the CDR3 reads CASSPPGLAGNTGELFF. The CDR3, as DNA: TGTGCCAGTAGTCCTCCCGGACTAGCGGGGAACACCGGGGAGCTGTTTTTT. The chain uses TRBV19 and TRBJ2-2; 11 positions agree with TRBD2. The length of the CDR3 is 17 residues. In germline, CDR1 is LNHDA, CDR2 SQIVND (reference sequence). V shed 5 bases and J 1 base; nucleotides not matched to a gene: 6.

The chain employs TRBV11-2 and TRBJ2-5; TRBD2 might be the D (6 bases). Trimming pared 0 bases from V and 10 bases from J, leaving 12 bases between. CDR3 length equals 13 residues. Germline V gives CDR1 SGHAT, CDR2 FQNNGV. CDR3 sequence (DNA): TGTGCCAGCAGCTTAGATACTACGGGACTCCAGTACTTC. As protein: CASSLDTTGLQYF.

The chain combines TRBV9 with TRBJ2-3, with TRBD2 matching over 14 bases. Per the germline V gene, CDR1 is SGDLS and CDR2 is YYNGEE. The CDR3 covers 19 residues. V dropped 4 bases and J dropped 2; count of bases not matched to a gene: 12. The CDR3 DNA reads TGTGCCAGCAGCTTCGGGACTAGCGGGGGCCTACATATCACAGATACGCAGTATTTT. Translating it yields CASSFGTSGGLHITDTQYF.

This rearrangement joins TRBV6-4 to TRBJ2-1; 7 bases are shared with TRBD1. The V gene's germline CDR1 is MRHNA and CDR2 SNTAGT. This CDR3 is built from 14 residues. The trim removed 0 bases at V and 8 bases at J, leaving 4 bases unmatched. The CDR3 DNA is TGTGCCAGCAGTGACTCAAATAGGGGGCATGAGCAGTTCTTC. Translating it yields CASSDSNRGHEQFF.

This clone was found once. The V and J genes are TRBV11-2 and TRBJ2-2; TRBD2 aligns across 8 bases. The V gene end was trimmed by 2 bases and the J gene end by 8 bases; junction bases not matched to a gene: 7. The CDR3 has 15 amino acids. Germline V CDR1 and CDR2: SGHAT, FQNNGV. CDR3 nucleotides: TGTGCCAGCAGCTTACGAAGCGGGAGCGGAGGGGAGCTGTTTTTT. Its translation: CASSLRSGSGGELFF.

This chain links TRBV2 with TRBJ1-5, with 7 positions matching TRBD1. The V gene's germline CDR1 is SNHLY and CDR2 FYNNEI. Unmatched junction bases numbered 1, after V lost 5 bases and J lost 9 bases. This CDR3 is 11 amino acids long. The CDR3 reads CASSPGGPQHF. The CDR3 DNA reads TGTGCCAGCAGTCCAGGGGGGCCCCAGCATTTT.

The chain joins TRBV4-2 to TRBJ2-1; a possible D gene is TRBD2 (6 bases). The V end was cut by 1 base, the J end by 4 bases, with 8 bases between. Germline V gene data show CDR1 as LGHNA and CDR2 as YNFKEQ. This CDR3 is 14 amino acids long. The CDR3 is CASSQGGEYNEQFF. The CDR3 region has the DNA TGTGCCAGCAGCCAAGGGGGGGAATACAATGAGCAGTTCTTC.

In this sample, this clone turned up a few times. The chain recombines TRBV7-3 with TRBJ2-1; D possibly corresponds to TRBD1 (6 bases). This CDR3 is 16 amino acids long. The V gene lost 1 base and the J gene lost 10 bases, with 20 bases spanning the gap. Looked up from germline, CDR1 is SGHTA and CDR2 is FQGTGA. Written as DNA, the CDR3 is TGTGCCAGCAGCTTAAAAGCACAGGGAAGGTTTAGAGAGCAGTTCTTC. This codes for CASSLKAQGRFREQFF.